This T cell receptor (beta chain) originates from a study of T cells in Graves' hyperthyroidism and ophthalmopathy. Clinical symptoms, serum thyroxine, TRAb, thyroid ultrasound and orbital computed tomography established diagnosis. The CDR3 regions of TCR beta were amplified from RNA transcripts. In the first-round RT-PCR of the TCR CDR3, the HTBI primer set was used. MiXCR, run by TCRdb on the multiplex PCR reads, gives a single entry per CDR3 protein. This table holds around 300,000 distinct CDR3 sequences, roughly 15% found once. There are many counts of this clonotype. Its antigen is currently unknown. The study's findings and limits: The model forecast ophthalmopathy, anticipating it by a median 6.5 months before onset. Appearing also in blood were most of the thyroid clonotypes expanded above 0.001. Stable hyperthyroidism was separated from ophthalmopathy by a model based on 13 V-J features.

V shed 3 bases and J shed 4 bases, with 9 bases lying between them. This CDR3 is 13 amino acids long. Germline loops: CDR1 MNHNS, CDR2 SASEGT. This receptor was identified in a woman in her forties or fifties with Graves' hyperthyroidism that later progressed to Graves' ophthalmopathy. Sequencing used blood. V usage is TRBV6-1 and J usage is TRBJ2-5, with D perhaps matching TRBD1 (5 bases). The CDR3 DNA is TGTGCCAGCAGTGACCAAGGGGCAGAGACCCAGTACTTC. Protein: CASSDQGAETQYF.